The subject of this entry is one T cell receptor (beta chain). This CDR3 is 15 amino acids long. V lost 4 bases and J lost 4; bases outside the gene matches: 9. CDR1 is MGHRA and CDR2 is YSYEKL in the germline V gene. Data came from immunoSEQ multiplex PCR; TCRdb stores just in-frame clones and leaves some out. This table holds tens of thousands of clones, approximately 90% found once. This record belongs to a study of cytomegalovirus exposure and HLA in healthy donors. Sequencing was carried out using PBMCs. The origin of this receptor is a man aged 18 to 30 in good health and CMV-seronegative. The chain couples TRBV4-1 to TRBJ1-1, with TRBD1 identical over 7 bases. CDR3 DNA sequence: TGCGCCAGCAGCCGTCCGGACAGGCTGAGCACTGAAGCTTTCTTT. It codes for CASSRPDRLSTEAFF.